This entry describes one T cell receptor beta chain. Germline loops: CDR1 SGHVS, CDR2 FQNEAQ. This CDR3 contains 15 residues. V was cut by 1 base and J by 7 bases, with 14 bases left in between. Libraries were prepared by immunoSEQ multiplex PCR; TCRdb keeps only in-frame clonotypes and omits some of them. This sample has 150,000 to 200,000 clones; 75% to 95% occur once, and the top ten carry around 2%. This sample stems from a study of control samples from healthy donors and cancer patients. The clonotype was recovered from a woman in her thirties or forties in good health. The sample comprised blood. The V call is TRBV7-8, the J call TRBJ1-3; D perhaps matches TRBD1 (5 bases). CDR3 sequence (DNA): TGTGCCAGCAGCTTAGTGGGGGACTACGGGAACACCATATATTTT. Translating it yields CASSLVGDYGNTIYF. Supplemented by reference TRBV7-8 and TRBJ1-3, the full variable domain reads GAGVSQSPRYKVAKRGQDVALRCDPISGHVSLFWYQQALGQGPEFLTYFQNEAQLDKSGLPSDRFFAERPEGSVSTLKIQRTQQEDSAVYLCASSLVGDYGNTIYFGEGSWLTVV.